What follows describes a single TCR beta chain. Its antigen remains unknown. The data were produced by immunoSEQ multiplex PCR, yet TCRdb's version contains in-frame clones alone and is incomplete. This repertoire shows 20,000 to 25,000 clones, under 85% found once; its top ten account for roughly 15%. This sample is part of a study of CD4 T cells in relation to SARS-CoV-2 and coronaviruses. Background on the study: Controls used an HIV-1 Nef peptide pool or no peptide.

Study-wide results and limits: Monoreactive clones expanded significantly more to SARS-CoV-2 than crossreactive clones did.

The CDR3 runs 13 residues. The germline V gene has CDR1 LNHNV and CDR2 YYDKDF (reference sequence). Trimming took 3 bases from V and 3 from J, leaving 8 bases between them. Before the COVID-19 pandemic, during about 2011-2018, CD4+ T cells were taken from unexposed donors. Isolation of CD4+ T cells took place after approximately 11 days in culture. Cells permitting, SARS-CoV-2 S/N and four cold-coronavirus spikes were tested on unexposed-donor CD4+ T cells. This receptor was identified in a human donor in good health. This chain links TRBV15 with TRBJ1-2; D ambiguous. The sample consisted of CD4+ T cells from PBMCs, cultured in vitro. For the CDR3, the DNA is TGTGCCACCAGCAGCTCCAGCTACTATGGCTACACCTTC. This translates into CATSSSSYYGYTF. Complete variable domain (other parts from reference TRBV15 and TRBJ1-2): DAMVIQNPRYQVTQFGKPVTLSCSQTLNHNVMYWYQQKSSQAPKLLFHYYDKDFNNEADTPDNFQSRRPNTSFCFLDIRSPGLGDTAMYLCATSSSSYYGYTFGSGTRLTVV.